This passage covers 14 T cell receptor beta chains from one sample sequenced in a study of T cells in Graves' hyperthyroidism and ophthalmopathy. Researchers amplified the TCR beta CDR3 regions from RNA transcripts. A first-round RT-PCR of the TCR CDR3 used the HTBI primer set. Using its own MiXCR run on the multiplex PCR reads, TCRdb lists one record per CDR3 protein. This repertoire shows approximately 590,000 distinct CDR3 sequences, 15% to 19% found once; its top ten account for under 8%. The sample was blood. The receptor set was obtained from a woman in her 30s with Graves' hyperthyroidism.

This clonotype was seen ten or more times. The rearrangement links TRBV12-3 or TRBV12-4 to TRBJ2-6, with D perhaps matching TRBD2 (7 bases). Deletions cut 4 bases from V and 1 base from J, with 14 bases between. This CDR3 region has 17 residues. This CDR3 reads CASSSGGRGSGANVLTF. Here the CDR3 DNA reads TGTGCCAGCAGTTCGGGGGGCAGGGGATCTGGGGCCAACGTCCTGACTTTC.

The sample holds many counts of this clonotype. The chain joins TRBV27 to TRBJ2-6, with a tentative D call TRBD1 (6 bases). There are 18 residues in the CDR3. V was trimmed by 2 bases and J by 4 bases, leaving 18 bases between them. Germline V gene data show CDR1 as MNHEY and CDR2 as SMNVEV (reference sequence). The CDR3 reads CASSLLGGAGPGANVLTF. The CDR3, as DNA: TGTGCCAGCAGTTTACTTGGGGGCGCCGGCCCCGGGGCCAACGTCCTGACTTTC.

This clonotype was detected only a few times. This rearrangement joins TRBV6-1 to TRBJ1-1; TRBD1 might be the D (5 bases). The CDR3 totals 15 residues. CDR1 is MNHNS, CDR2 SASEGT, per germline. Deletions cut 3 bases from V and 3 bases from J, with 14 bases between. The CDR3: CASSETGTWDTEAFF. The DNA of the CDR3 is TGTGCCAGCAGTGAGACCGGGACTTGGGACACTGAAGCTTTCTTT.

This sequence joins TRBV7-9 and TRBJ2-3; 11 nucleotides line up with TRBD2. The CDR3 runs to 17 residues. V was clipped by 4 bases and J by 1 base; unmatched bases: 7. Germline V gene sequence: CDR1 SEHNR, CDR2 FQNEAQ (reference sequence). CDR3 in amino acids: CASSSTISGRGTDTQYF. DNA for the CDR3: TGTGCCAGCAGCTCCACGATTAGCGGGAGGGGCACAGATACGCAGTATTTT.

In its sample, this clonotype was seen many times. V usage is TRBV28 and J usage is TRBJ1-1; 8 bases are a match to TRBD1. The junction had 7 bases not matched to a gene; V was cut back by 6 bases and J by 1 base. The germline gives CDR1 MDHEN, CDR2 SYDVKM. This CDR3 has 15 amino acids. In DNA, the CDR3 is TGTGCCAGCAGCTCCGCAGGGGGCCCGAACACTGAAGCTTTCTTT. As protein: CASSSAGGPNTEAFF.

The chain carries TRBV10-3 and TRBJ2-1; TRBD2 aligns across 8 bases. V trimming: 6 bases; J trimming: 3 bases; junction bases outside the gene matches: 10. From germline, CDR1 is ENHRY and CDR2 SYGVKD. The CDR3 spans 16 residues. The CDR3 region is CAISDPTSGNYNEQFF. CDR3 sequence (DNA): TGTGCCATCAGCGATCCCACTAGCGGAAACTACAATGAGCAGTTCTTC.

This chain connects TRBV18 to TRBJ2-5, with 14 bases aligning to TRBD2. CDR3 length equals 17 residues. V lost 3 bases to trimming and J lost 3 bases; unmatched junction nucleotides: 6. Germline lookup yields CDR1 KGHSH and CDR2 LQKENI. CDR3 region: CASSPGLAGVGEETQYF. The CDR3 DNA follows: TGTGCCAGCTCACCGGGACTAGCGGGAGTTGGTGAAGAGACCCAGTACTTC.

The table lists this clonotype with many counts. The V gene is TRBV7-2, the J gene TRBJ2-3; 10 bases are shared with TRBD2. Trimming took 5 bases from V and 2 from J; bases not matched to a gene: 10. The germline CDR1 and CDR2 sequences are SGHTA and FQGNSA. This CDR3 is 17 amino acids long. CDR3 nucleotide sequence: TGTGCCAGCAGCCAGCCTCAAACTAGCGGGGACACAGATACGCAGTATTTT. Protein product: CASSQPQTSGDTDTQYF.

This clonotype was detected a few times. CDR3 DNA: TGTGCCTGGAGTGTACTCGGTGATTCACCCCTCCACTTT. It yields the protein CAWSVLGDSPLHF. This chain joins TRBV30 and TRBJ1-6, with no clear D. Trimming pared 0 bases from V and 8 bases from J, leaving 8 bases between. Per germline, CDR1 GTSNPN and CDR2 SVGIG (reference sequence). The CDR3 has 13 residues. Full variable domain (remainder filled in from reference TRBV30 and TRBJ1-6): SQTIHQWPATLVQPVGSPLSLECTVEGTSNPNLYWYRQAAGRGLQLLFYSVGIGQISSEVPQNLSASRPQDRQFILSSKKLLLSDSGFYLCAWSVLGDSPLHFGNGTRLTVT.

This clonotype was seen a few times. The chain employs TRBV6-5 and TRBJ2-3; D not certain. Trimming pared 2 bases from V and 5 bases from J, leaving 5 bases between. Germline CDR1 is MNHEY and CDR2 is SVGAGI. This CDR3 contains 12 residues. Here the CDR3 DNA reads TGTGCCAGCAGTTACGAAGGAGATACGCAGTATTTT. This gives the protein CASSYEGDTQYF.

This clonotype was counted only a few times. The chain couples TRBV30 to TRBJ1-4; D gene ambiguous. This CDR3 spans 16 amino acids. In germline, CDR1 is GTSNPN, CDR2 SVGIG (reference sequence). V was pared by 3 bases and J by 10 bases, with 24 bases between. CDR3 in DNA: TGTGCCTGGAGGGCAAAAGGCGCCGGTAATCCGGGAAAACTGTTTTTT. It specifies CAWRAKGAGNPGKLFF.

This chain uses TRBV12-3 or TRBV12-4 with TRBJ2-1; the match to TRBD2 covers 11 bases. With 3 bases clipped from V and 15 bases from J, the junction kept 7 bases outside the gene matches. The length of the CDR3 is 13 residues. The CDR3 region has the DNA TGTGCCAGCAGTTTGCGTCTAGCGGGAGGTCCGTTCTTC. This gives the protein CASSLRLAGGPFF.

The sample holds many counts of this clonotype. The rearrangement links TRBV6-1 to TRBJ1-6; tentatively, D is TRBD1 (5 bases). This CDR3 spans 13 amino acids. Germline V lookup: CDR1 MNHNS, CDR2 SASEGT. Between the trimmed V and J ends, which lost 6 bases and 6 bases, there was a span of 9 bases. The CDR3 DNA reads as TGTGCCAGCAGGGAGGGGAGTAATTCACCCCTCCACTTT. As protein: CASREGSNSPLHF.

This clonotype was detected ten times or more. The J gene is TRBJ2-3, the V gene TRBV2; no reliable D call. Germline V lookup: CDR1 SNHLY, CDR2 FYNNEI. This CDR3 is built from 12 residues. Deletions cut 7 bases from V and 6 bases from J, with 11 bases between. CDR3 DNA: TGTGCCAGCAAGAAGGATGGGGATACGCAGTATTTT. It encodes CASKKDGDTQYF.